The 31 T cell receptor beta chains reported below all come from one sample, sequenced in a study of blood T cell repertoires in COVID-19. This table comes from immunoSEQ multiplex PCR, and its TCRdb copy is limited to in-frame clones, with some not included. The data contain about 250,000 clones, approximately 91% of them singletons. Sample: peripheral blood. Source of these receptors: a woman aged 35 to 49 who had recovered from COVID-19.

The count of this clone is one. This rearrangement joins TRBV18 to TRBJ1-5; TRBD1 matches at 7 bases. The germline V gene encodes CDR1 KGHSH and CDR2 LQKENI. The CDR3 is 14 amino acids. V was clipped by 3 bases and J by 7 bases; unmatched bases: 6. The DNA of the CDR3 is TGTGCCAGCTCACCGGCAGGGGGAGACCAGCCCCAGCATTTT. Protein sequence: CASSPAGGDQPQHF.

The chain uses TRBV18 and TRBJ1-2, with D unclear. Germline V gene lookup returns CDR1 KGHSH and CDR2 LQKENI. The V gene lost 2 bases and the J gene lost 4 bases, with 8 bases spanning the gap. This CDR3 has 13 residues. The CDR3 coding sequence is TGTGCCAGCTCACCATCCGTTCTCTATGGCTACACCTTC. It encodes CASSPSVLYGYTF.

The chain carries TRBV6-2 or TRBV6-3 and TRBJ2-1; maybe TRBD1 (6 bases). With 6 bases removed from V and 4 bases from J, the gap between germline ends came to 16 bases. The CDR3 runs 15 residues. From germline, CDR1 is MNHEY and CDR2 SVGEGT. This chain's CDR3 is CASSLALDRYNEQFF. The CDR3 DNA reads TGTGCCAGCAGCCTCGCCCTGGACAGATACAATGAGCAGTTCTTC.

This chain links TRBV7-9 with TRBJ1-5, with D uncertain. The V gene lost 4 bases and the J gene lost 4 bases, with 17 bases spanning the gap. The CDR3 covers 16 residues. Germline V lookup: CDR1 SEHNR, CDR2 FQNEAQ (reference sequence). CDR3 residues: CASSSQNPLGNQPQHF. The CDR3 nucleotides are TGTGCCAGCAGCTCCCAGAATCCCCTCGGGAATCAGCCCCAGCATTTT.

This clone was observed a single time. The chain combines TRBV30 with TRBJ2-3, with 8 bases lining up with TRBD2. The J segment lost 1 base and the V segment lost 5 bases, leaving 8 bases of the junction unmatched. This CDR3 comprises 15 residues. Germline V gene sequence: CDR1 GTSNPN, CDR2 SVGIG (reference sequence). This CDR3 reads CAWASRRGGTDTQYF. In DNA, the CDR3 is TGTGCCTGGGCCTCTCGGCGGGGGGGCACAGATACGCAGTATTTT.

This rearrangement joins TRBV3-1 (or the pseudogene TRBV3-2) to TRBJ1-3; unclear D gene. CDR1 is LGHDT, CDR2 YNNKEL, per germline (reference sequence). The CDR3 is 17 amino acids. V was shortened by 1 base and J by 0 bases, with 13 bases between the two germline ends. CDR3 sequence: CASSQVWTGSSGNTIYF. The CDR3 DNA is TGTGCCAGCAGCCAAGTCTGGACGGGAAGCTCTGGAAACACCATATATTTT.

V usage is TRBV5-4 and J usage is TRBJ1-2, with 7 bases matching TRBD1. The CDR3 has 15 amino acids. V was pared by 4 bases and J by 0 bases, with 6 bases of the junction left unmatched. CDR1 is SGHNT, CDR2 YYREEE, per germline (reference sequence). CDR3 sequence: CASSPGGTANYGYTF. Written as DNA, the CDR3 is TGTGCCAGCAGCCCGGGGGGGACAGCTAACTATGGCTACACCTTC.

The V gene is TRBV9, the J gene TRBJ2-1; tentative D call: TRBD2 (6 bases). CDR3 size: 19 residues. Trimming took 1 base from V and 3 from J, leaving 23 bases between them. Germline V gene sequence: CDR1 SGDLS, CDR2 YYNGEE. The CDR3 DNA is TGTGCCAGCAGCGTAAGGGATACAGTCTCACTGGGGGGCTACAATGAGCAGTTCTTC. It encodes CASSVRDTVSLGGYNEQFF.

V is TRBV7-2 and J is TRBJ2-5, with 8 nucleotides matching TRBD1. The germline CDR1 and CDR2 sequences are SGHTA and FQGNSA. The CDR3 is 14 amino acids. V gave up 4 bases and J gave up 5 bases; unmatched junction bases: 6. The CDR3 bases are TGTGCCAGCAGCTCTCAGGGGGCGCGGGAGACCCAGTACTTC. Its translation is CASSSQGARETQYF.

This rearrangement joins TRBV7-9 to TRBJ1-2, with D possibly TRBD1 on 6 matching bases. In germline, CDR1 is SEHNR, CDR2 FQNEAQ (reference sequence). This CDR3 region has 15 residues. V was shortened by 0 bases and J by 4 bases, with 12 bases between the two germline ends. CDR3: CASSLAGASSYGYTF. The DNA of the CDR3 is TGTGCCAGCAGCTTAGCGGGGGCTTCGTCCTATGGCTACACCTTC.

The CDR3 reads CASSEVGQTIPAFF. The CDR3, as DNA: TGTGCCAGCAGTGAAGTCGGACAGACGATTCCAGCTTTCTTT. The chain carries TRBV2 and TRBJ1-1; TRBD1 might be the D (6 bases). The CDR3 length is 14 residues. V was trimmed by 1 base and J by 10 bases, leaving 16 bases between them. Germline V gene lookup returns CDR1 SNHLY and CDR2 FYNNEI.

The V call is TRBV19, the J call TRBJ2-1, with D possibly being TRBD1 (10 bases). This CDR3 has 19 residues. In germline, CDR1 is LNHDA, CDR2 SQIVND (reference sequence). Trimming took 3 bases from V and 1 from J, leaving 22 bases between them. This CDR3 reads CASSMGQGTSQASYNEQFF. CDR3 DNA sequence: TGTGCCAGTAGTATGGGACAGGGGACTAGCCAGGCTTCCTACAATGAGCAGTTCTTC.

The chain uses TRBV24-1 and TRBJ2-3, with D possibly TRBD2 on 5 matching bases. V was trimmed by 5 bases and J by 6 bases, leaving 14 bases between them. Per germline, CDR1 KGHDR and CDR2 SFDVKD. The length of the CDR3 is 14 residues. CDR3 sequence reads: CATSASGMGDTQYF. Here the CDR3 DNA reads TGTGCCACCAGTGCCTCGGGGATGGGCGATACGCAGTATTTT.

The chain is built from TRBV19 and TRBJ1-2, with TRBD1 matching 7 bases. V lost 7 bases and J lost 4; bases outside the gene matches: 12. The CDR3 runs 15 residues. CDR1 is LNHDA, CDR2 SQIVND, per germline (reference sequence). The CDR3 region has the DNA TGTGCCAGTACCTCCGGGACAGTTCGTGGCTATGGCTACACCTTC. Its protein is CASTSGTVRGYGYTF.

The chain carries TRBV6-5 and TRBJ2-7, with D perhaps TRBD1 (5 bases). This CDR3 is 12 amino acids long. Germline values: CDR1 MNHEY, CDR2 SVGAGI. V was clipped by 5 bases and J by 3 bases, with 8 bases between them. The CDR3 bases are TGTGCCAGCAGTACAGGTCTCTACGAGCAGTACTTC. Amino acids: CASSTGLYEQYF.

This chain links TRBV4-1 with TRBJ2-2; D is perhaps TRBD2 (5 bases). Per germline, CDR1 MGHRA and CDR2 YSYEKL. Trimming took off 8 bases at V and 6 bases at J, with 19 bases between the two ends. CDR3 length: 15 residues. CDR3 nucleotides: TGCGCCAGCCGTCGGCCGGGCGAGGGTCCCGGGGAGCTGTTTTTT. It codes for CASRRPGEGPGELFF.

The chain employs TRBV6-5 and TRBJ2-1; 11 bases map to TRBD2. This CDR3 is 16 amino acids long. The germline V gene encodes CDR1 MNHEY and CDR2 SVGAGI. V gave up 2 bases and J gave up 5 bases; unmatched junction bases: 5. The CDR3 here is CASSYSSGGVDNEQFF. In nucleotides, the CDR3 is TGTGCCAGCAGTTACAGTAGCGGGGGGGTTGACAATGAGCAGTTCTTC.

The sample holds one count of this clone. This chain joins TRBV2 and TRBJ1-2; no definite D call. The CDR3 extends over 13 amino acids. Germline lookup yields CDR1 SNHLY and CDR2 FYNNEI. V dropped 7 bases and J dropped 2 bases, with 11 bases sitting between them. CDR3 DNA: TGTGCCAGCAACCCGACACTGAACTATGGCTACACCTTC. It is translated as CASNPTLNYGYTF.

This chain joins TRBV19 and TRBJ1-3; unclear D gene. The ends were cut back, 7 bases at V and 0 bases at J, with 4 bases in the middle. Germline CDR1 LNHDA, CDR2 SQIVND (reference sequence). The length of the CDR3 is 12 residues. The DNA for the CDR3 is TGTGCCAGTATGAGCTCTGGAAACACCATATATTTT. Its translation: CASMSSGNTIYF.

The V call is TRBV6-2 or TRBV6-3, the J call TRBJ2-7; 7 bases are a match to TRBD2. CDR1 and CDR2 (germline): MNHEY, SVGEGT. The CDR3 has 14 residues. The J segment lost 9 bases and the V segment lost 2 bases, leaving 10 bases of the junction unmatched. DNA of the CDR3: TGTGCCAGCAGTTACGGCGGGAGCACAACGAGGCAGTACTTC. Translating gives CASSYGGSTTRQYF.

The V and J genes are TRBV30 and TRBJ1-2; D possibly corresponds to TRBD1 (5 bases). Trimming stripped 4 bases from V and 6 bases from J, with 21 bases between. Germline values: CDR1 GTSNPN, CDR2 SVGIG (reference sequence). The CDR3 runs to 15 residues. CDR3 sequence (DNA): TGTGCCTGGAATCGGGGGGGGAAAAGTGCGGATGGCTACACCTTC. Protein sequence: CAWNRGGKSADGYTF.

The gene calls are TRBV10-3 and TRBJ2-7; no reliable D call. The germline V gene has CDR1 ENHRY and CDR2 SYGVKD. The CDR3 spans 11 residues. The V gene lost 6 bases and the J gene lost 5 bases, with 8 bases spanning the gap. The CDR3 coding sequence is TGTGCCATCAGCCAGTCAAACGAGCAGTACTTC. It codes for CAISQSNEQYF.

The gene calls are TRBV2 and TRBJ1-6, with D possibly TRBD1 on 6 matching bases. CDR1 is SNHLY and CDR2 is FYNNEI in the germline V gene. The V and J ends lost 9 bases and 4 bases respectively, with 13 bases between them. The CDR3 has 14 amino acids. CDR3 in amino acids: CASGTRTYNSPLHF. The CDR3 DNA follows: TGTGCCAGTGGGACACGGACATATAATTCACCCCTCCACTTT.

The chain carries TRBV4-3 and TRBJ2-1, with a weak D call TRBD2 (6 bases). Germline loops: CDR1 LGHNA, CDR2 YSLEER. V lost 1 base and J lost 10, with 11 bases in between. CDR3 length: 13 residues. Written as DNA, the CDR3 is TGCGCCAGCAGCCAAGGAAACGGGGGAGAGCAGTTCTTC. Translating it yields CASSQGNGGEQFF.

The rearrangement joins TRBV6-5 to TRBJ2-7; 9 positions match TRBD1. The CDR3 extends over 14 amino acids. Germline V CDR1 and CDR2: MNHEY, SVGAGI. The V and J ends lost 8 bases and 4 bases, in that order; junction bases with no gene match: 9. The CDR3 region is CASAGWDRVYEQYF. In DNA form, the CDR3 reads TGTGCCAGCGCAGGTTGGGACAGGGTTTACGAGCAGTACTTC.

This chain's CDR3 is CASSPQGVGQPQHF. CDR3 DNA sequence: TGTGCCAGCTCACCACAGGGGGTGGGACAGCCCCAGCATTTT. This chain uses TRBV18 with TRBJ1-5; the D gene is possibly TRBD1 (6 bases). Germline V gene lookup returns CDR1 KGHSH and CDR2 LQKENI. Deletions cut 1 base from V and 7 bases from J, with 11 bases between. This CDR3 spans 14 amino acids. Combining the CDR3 with reference TRBV18 and TRBJ1-5 gives the whole variable domain NAGVMQNPRHLVRRRGQEARLRCSPMKGHSHVYWYRQLPEEGLKFMVYLQKENIIDESGMPKERFSAEFPKEGPSILRIQQVVRGDSAAYFCASSPQGVGQPQHFGDGTRLSIL.

This clone was found once. This chain links TRBV5-1 with TRBJ2-3, with TRBD1 identical over 8 bases. J lost 3 bases, V lost 3 bases, and 6 bases had no gene match. This CDR3 is built from 15 residues. Germline V gene lookup returns CDR1 SGHRS and CDR2 YFSETQ. Here the CDR3 reads CASSSRQGRTDTQYF. DNA of the CDR3: TGCGCCAGCAGCTCTCGACAGGGGCGGACAGATACGCAGTATTTT.

This clone was observed once. The J gene is TRBJ2-3, the V gene TRBV24-1; 9 nucleotides align to TRBD2. The germline V gene encodes CDR1 KGHDR and CDR2 SFDVKD. The CDR3 length is 13 residues. With V trimmed by 8 bases and J by 2 bases, 1 base remained unmatched. CDR3 in amino acids: CATTSGTTDTQYF. CDR3 sequence (DNA): TGTGCCACCACTAGCGGGACCACAGATACGCAGTATTTT.

This rearrangement joins TRBV7-2 to TRBJ2-7, with D perhaps matching TRBD1 (5 bases). Germline V CDR1 and CDR2: SGHTA, FQGNSA. CDR3 length: 14 residues. The V gene lost 6 bases and the J gene lost 2 bases, with 14 bases spanning the gap. CDR3 protein: CASSPGTGPYEQYF. CDR3 DNA: TGTGCCAGCAGTCCAGGAACAGGCCCCTACGAGCAGTACTTC.

This clone was seen once. This chain links TRBV28 with TRBJ1-1, with 8 bases matching TRBD1. There are 14 residues in the CDR3. J was trimmed by 5 bases and V by 3 bases; bases with no gene match: 5. Germline CDR1 is MDHEN and CDR2 is SYDVKM. CDR3 coding DNA: TGTGCCAGCAGTTTGTCGACAGGGGCGACTGAAGCTTTCTTT. Encoded protein: CASSLSTGATEAFF.

The V and J genes are TRBV19 and TRBJ1-6; D not resolved. CDR1 LNHDA and CDR2 SQIVND come from the germline V gene (reference sequence). With 6 bases removed from V and 8 bases from J, the gap between germline ends came to 14 bases. This CDR3 spans 14 amino acids. In DNA, the CDR3 is TGTGCCAGTAGCCGCCAGGTACTTGATTCACCCCTCCACTTT. This codes for CASSRQVLDSPLHF.